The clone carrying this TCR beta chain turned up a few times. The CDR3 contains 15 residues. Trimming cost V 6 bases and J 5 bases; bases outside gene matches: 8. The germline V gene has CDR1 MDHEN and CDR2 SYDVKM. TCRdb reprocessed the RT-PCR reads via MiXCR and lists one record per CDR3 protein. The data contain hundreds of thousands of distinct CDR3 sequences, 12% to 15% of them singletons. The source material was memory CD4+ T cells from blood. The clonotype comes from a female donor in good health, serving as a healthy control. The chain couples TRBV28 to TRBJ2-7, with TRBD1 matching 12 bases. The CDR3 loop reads CASSRPGQGADEQYF. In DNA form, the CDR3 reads TGTGCCAGCAGCCGGCCGGGACAGGGGGCCGACGAGCAGTACTTC.